A single TCR beta chain is shown here with its context. Its antigen is not known. These data come from a study of chemoradiotherapy in HPV16-positive cancers. Study-wide results and limits: For HPV16-positive patients, expanding HPV-responsive T cells associated with longer recurrence-free survival.

The data were produced by immunoSEQ multiplex PCR, yet TCRdb's version contains in-frame clones alone and is incomplete. This table holds about 14,000 clones, approximately 74% found once. Per the germline V gene, CDR1 is SNHLY and CDR2 is FYNNEI. There are 15 residues in the CDR3. With 3 bases removed from V and 0 bases from J, the gap between germline ends came to 6 bases. This TCR was recovered from a human donor with HPV-associated anogenital cancer. V usage is TRBV2 and J usage is TRBJ1-6; D gene unclear. Collection took place from a patient who underwent chemoradiotherapy. The CDR3: CASSELNSYNSPLHF. The CDR3 nucleotides are TGTGCCAGCAGTGAGCTTAACTCCTATAATTCACCCCTCCACTTT.